This is a list of T cell receptor beta chains from one sample in a study of T cell responses to AZD1222 COVID-19 vaccine. Using immunoSEQ multiplex PCR, the repertoire was profiled, and TCRdb retains in-frame clones only, with some absent. The data show over 110,000 clones, with 80% to 90% seen just once and 1.6% held by the top ten. Sequencing used peripheral blood, obtained on day 0 of AZD1222 vaccination. The receptors here all came from an adult in good health. The CDR3 runs from the conserved cysteine through the conserved F or W. A D gene is named only where the DNA matches it firmly. Only some rows state a clone size, as once, few, many or a class for expanded clones.

CDR3: CSVSPGLADKGGELFF
DNA: TGCAGCGTTTCCCCGGGACTAGCGGACAAGGGCGGGGAGCTGTTTTTT
V: TRBV29-1
D: TRBD2
J: TRBJ2-2
size: -

CDR3: CASSSLDHGNEQFF
DNA: TGTGCCAGCAGCTCATTGGACCACGGGAATGAGCAGTTCTTC
V: TRBV5-5
D: -
J: TRBJ2-1
size: -

CDR3: CASSASGTAFVGYTF
DNA: TGTGCCAGCAGCGCCTCCGGGACGGCGTTTGTGGGCTACACCTTC
V: TRBV7-2
D: -
J: TRBJ1-2
size: few

CDR3: CAWRKHATGNSPLHF
DNA: TGTGCCTGGAGAAAACATGCGACGGGCAATTCACCCCTCCACTTT
V: TRBV30
D: -
J: TRBJ1-6
size: -

CDR3: CASSQGRTSGGRTDTQYF
DNA: TGTGCCAGCAGCCAAGGCAGGACTAGCGGGGGACGCACAGATACGCAGTATTTT
V: TRBV14
D: TRBD2
J: TRBJ2-3
size: -

CDR3: CASRTSGVTEAFF
DNA: TGTGCCAGCAGAACATCAGGGGTCACTGAAGCTTTCTTT
V: TRBV2
D: -
J: TRBJ1-1
size: few

CDR3: CASSTGSGQGNTEAFF
DNA: TGTGCCAGCAGCACAGGGTCAGGACAGGGGAACACTGAAGCTTTCTTT
V: TRBV7-3
D: TRBD1
J: TRBJ1-1
size: -

CDR3: CASSPHGTGDYGYTF
DNA: TGTGCCAGCAGTCCACACGGGACAGGGGACTATGGCTACACCTTC
V: TRBV28
D: TRBD1
J: TRBJ1-2
size: -

CDR3: CASSYEMNTEAFF
DNA: TGTGCCAGCAGTTACGAGATGAACACTGAAGCTTTCTTT
V: TRBV12-3/TRBV12-4
D: -
J: TRBJ1-1
size: -

CDR3: CASPTPIVGNTEAFF
DNA: TGTGCCAGTCCAACCCCCATAGTAGGTAACACTGAAGCTTTCTTT
V: TRBV28
D: -
J: TRBJ1-1
size: -

CDR3: CASSQDYSGETQYF
DNA: TGTGCCAGCAGCCAGGACTACTCGGGGGAGACCCAGTACTTC
V: TRBV7-2
D: -
J: TRBJ2-5
size: -

CDR3: CASSSPGADTEAFF
DNA: TGTGCCAGCAGTTCCCCGGGGGCGGACACTGAAGCTTTCTTT
V: TRBV6-5
D: -
J: TRBJ1-1
size: -

CDR3: CATSSSNYGYTF
DNA: TGTGCCACCAGCAGCTCTAACTATGGCTACACCTTC
V: TRBV24-1
D: -
J: TRBJ1-2
size: -

CDR3: CASSEGGWDTQYF
DNA: TGTGCCAGCAGTGAAGGGGGGTGGGATACGCAGTATTTT
V: TRBV6-1
D: -
J: TRBJ2-3
size: once

CDR3: CASSLIRLAEGETQYF
DNA: TGTGCCAGCAGCTTAATCCGGCTAGCGGAAGGAGAGACCCAGTACTTC
V: TRBV11-2
D: TRBD2
J: TRBJ2-5
size: -

CDR3: CAWRAGYPGSYNSPLHF
DNA: TGTGCCTGGAGGGCAGGATACCCCGGCTCCTATAATTCACCCCTCCACTTT
V: TRBV30
D: -
J: TRBJ1-6
size: -

CDR3: CASRAGIITEAFF
DNA: TGCGCCAGCAGGGCAGGGATAATCACTGAAGCTTTCTTT
V: TRBV4-1
D: -
J: TRBJ1-1
size: -

CDR3: CASSPRGENTEAFF
DNA: TGCGCCAGCAGCCCGCGGGGCGAAAACACTGAAGCTTTCTTT
V: TRBV4-1
D: -
J: TRBJ1-1
size: -

CDR3: CASSEDGIRNQPQHF
DNA: TGTGCCAGCAGTGAAGACGGAATACGCAATCAGCCCCAGCATTTT
V: TRBV6-1
D: -
J: TRBJ1-5
size: -

CDR3: CASSLDEAQVEAFF
DNA: TGTGCCAGCAGCTTAGATGAAGCACAGGTTGAAGCTTTCTTT
V: TRBV11-2
D: -
J: TRBJ1-1
size: -

CDR3: CASSHGVAGEYDYGYTF
DNA: TGTGCCAGCAGCCACGGCGTCGCAGGGGAGTACGACTATGGCTACACCTTC
V: TRBV7-9
D: -
J: TRBJ1-2
size: -

CDR3: CASSSPTGLNTEAFF
DNA: TGTGCCAGCAGTTCGCCGACAGGGTTGAACACTGAAGCTTTCTTT
V: TRBV28
D: TRBD1
J: TRBJ1-1
size: -

CDR3: CASRLAGAAPYNEQFF
DNA: TGTGCCAGCAGGCTAGCGGGAGCCGCTCCCTACAATGAGCAGTTCTTC
V: TRBV28
D: TRBD2
J: TRBJ2-1
size: -

CDR3: CASSQTGRGEQYF
DNA: TGCGCCAGCAGCCAAACCGGGAGGGGGGAGCAGTACTTC
V: TRBV4-1
D: TRBD2
J: TRBJ2-7
size: -

CDR3: CASSHRQGNSPLHF
DNA: TGCGCCAGCAGCCATCGACAGGGAAATTCACCCCTCCACTTT
V: TRBV5-1
D: TRBD1
J: TRBJ1-6
size: -

CDR3: CASSSEGLDPDTQYF
DNA: TGCGCCAGCAGTTCCGAGGGACTAGACCCAGATACGCAGTATTTT
V: TRBV5-1
D: TRBD2
J: TRBJ2-3
size: -

CDR3: CAWKPSSGNTIYF
DNA: TGTGCCTGGAAGCCGAGCTCTGGAAACACCATATATTTT
V: TRBV30
D: -
J: TRBJ1-3
size: -

CDR3: CASSLQANEQFF
DNA: TGTGCCAGCAGTCTACAGGCCAATGAGCAGTTCTTC
V: TRBV28
D: -
J: TRBJ2-1
size: -

CDR3: CASRLLGTGALNTEAFF
DNA: TGTGCCAGCAGATTATTAGGGACAGGCGCGTTGAACACTGAAGCTTTCTTT
V: TRBV2
D: TRBD1
J: TRBJ1-1
size: -

CDR3: CASSDRVDEKLFF
DNA: TGTGCCAGCAGTGACAGGGTAGACGAAAAACTGTTTTTT
V: TRBV28
D: TRBD1
J: TRBJ1-4
size: -

CDR3: CASSFSQTTGELFF
DNA: TGTGCCAGCAGCTTCAGTCAGACAACCGGGGAGCTGTTTTTT
V: TRBV7-2
D: -
J: TRBJ2-2
size: -

CDR3: CASSSGAAYDQPQHF
DNA: TGTGCCAGCAGCTCAGGGGCAGCGTACGATCAGCCCCAGCATTTT
V: TRBV7-2
D: -
J: TRBJ1-5
size: -

CDR3: CSVLGGTSADNEQFF
DNA: TGCAGCGTCCTCGGCGGGACTAGCGCCGACAATGAGCAGTTCTTC
V: TRBV29-1
D: TRBD2
J: TRBJ2-1
size: -

CDR3: CASSLARPIQGDGYTF
DNA: TGTGCCAGCAGCTTAGCCCGACCCATCCAGGGGGATGGCTACACCTTC
V: TRBV7-8
D: TRBD1
J: TRBJ1-2
size: -

CDR3: CASWGKGAVDQVYGYTF
DNA: TGTGCCAGCTGGGGCAAGGGGGCGGTGGATCAAGTCTATGGCTACACCTTC
V: TRBV28
D: TRBD1
J: TRBJ1-2
size: -

CDR3: CASSSLAGGYNEQFF
DNA: TGCGCCAGCAGCTCACTAGCGGGGGGTTACAATGAGCAGTTCTTC
V: TRBV5-1
D: TRBD2
J: TRBJ2-1
size: once